This T cell receptor (beta chain) originates from a study of blood T cells in healthy people across ages. General study points: Estimates of total diversity, which came from one million sequenced T cells, were considered to be underestimates.

The donors, aged roughly 6 to 95, were healthy Caucasians from Russia. The ends were cut back, 2 bases at V and 0 bases at J, with 22 bases in the middle. The V gene's germline CDR1 is MNHEY and CDR2 SVGAGI. The CDR3 is 19 amino acids. Note on this clonotype: The antigen is undetermined.

A sample-barcoded 5' primer and a J-beta primer mix were used in a second PCR of roughly 6 to 11 cycles. Every cDNA was tagged by a template-switch adaptor with 12 random nucleotides. TCRdb re-derived calls from the 5' RACE reads in MiXCR, one entry per CDR3 protein. The sample has some 920,000 distinct CDR3 sequences; just over 50% are singletons. Sequencing was carried out using blood. The gene calls are TRBV6-5 and TRBJ1-2; a weak D match, TRBD1 (5 bases). The TCR sequence derives from a woman in her fifties or sixties in good health. CDR3 protein: CASSYALRPDRASNYGYTF. In DNA, the CDR3 is TGTGCCAGCAGTTACGCCTTACGGCCCGACAGAGCTTCTAACTATGGCTACACCTTC.